The clone carrying this T cell receptor delta chain turned up a few times. Its cognate antigen is unknown. A far larger clone is a single base away, which makes a read error likely. The same CDR3 is also encoded by other DNA sequences in this sample. Vgamma9/Vdelta2+ and Vdelta2-negative gammadelta T cells were flow-sorted from PBMC for bulk sequencing. The germline CDR1 and CDR2 sequences are GEAIGNYY and EKD. The V and J ends lost 1 base and 0 bases, in that order; junction bases with no gene match: 16. CDR3 size: 19 residues. The sample belongs to a study of γδ T cells in repeated Plasmodium falciparum infection. On the study more broadly: Malian samples came from no-transmission periods or across acute febrile malaria episodes.

Whole-study results and caveats: In Vdelta2-negative, largely Vdelta1+, gammadelta repertoires, repeated controlled infections appeared to drive clonal selection waves. Many TCRgamma sequences overlapped between individuals in stable Vgamma9/Vdelta2+ repertoires.

TCRdb reprocessed the multiplex PCR reads through CATT. The data show around 86,000 delta-chain clones, about 1.5% seen once. V usage is TRDV2 and J usage is TRDJ1, with 7 bases that match TRDD3. In the absence of a J gene in TCRdb, the DNA was matched to germline to assign it here. This receptor was obtained from a pool of human donors (malaria-infected and uninfected, not separated). The material sequenced was gamma-delta T cells from blood. CDR3 loop: CACDTVGLGAHSYTDKLIF. CDR3 DNA sequence: TGTGCCTGTGACACAGTAGGGCTGGGGGCACATTCTTACACCGATAAACTCATCTTT.